This T cell receptor beta chain was captured in a study of T cell changes during pregnancy in multiple sclerosis. Concerning this clone itself: One end of the junction is discordant with germline, which a read error may explain.

CDR1 is ENHRY, CDR2 SYGVKD, per germline. This CDR3 spans 14 amino acids. Assay used: immunoSEQ multiplex PCR; TCRdb lists only in-frame clones, some missing. The profile shows under 80,000 clones, approximately 92% of them singletons. This receptor was taken from a female donor in good health, enrolled as a control in a pregnancy study. The sample consisted of peripheral blood, taken after pregnancy. This chain uses TRBV10-3 with TRBJ2-3, with D perhaps matching TRBD2 (5 bases). The CDR3, as DNA: TGTGCCATCCGTGAGGGTCAGGGCACAGATACGCAGTATTTT. Its translation: CAIREGQGTDTQYF.